This T cell receptor beta chain was found in a study of metastatic and nonmetastatic thyroid tumors. This clone was counted at least ten times. No patient received treatment before thyroid surgery. TCRdb re-analyzed the PCR reads using MiXCR. The table shows some 34,000 clones, with about a fifth occurring only once. The sequenced material came from blood. The receptor's source is a female donor with papillary thyroid cancer or a benign thyroid nodule (not recorded which). Some clones in this sample may be carry-over from other donors' samples.

The CDR3 DNA follows: TGTGCCAGCTCGAAGACTAGCGGGAGAACAGATACGCAGTATTTT. Translation gives CASSKTSGRTDTQYF. The chain uses TRBV18 and TRBJ2-3, with TRBD2 matching over 12 bases. Germline values: CDR1 KGHSH, CDR2 LQKENI. J was trimmed by 3 bases and V by 6 bases; bases with no gene match: 4. This CDR3 is built from 15 residues.